This record concerns one TCR beta chain sequence. The sample is drawn from a study of blood T cell repertoires in COVID-19. Study at large: Material from acute and convalescent COVID-19 was sourced from the United States, Italy and Spain.

The V end lost 0 bases, the J end lost 3 bases, and 8 bases lay between the germline ends. Germline V gene lookup returns CDR1 GTSNPN and CDR2 SVGIG (reference sequence). This CDR3 contains 13 residues. How the authors handled the data: How many nucleated cells were present was estimated from reference gene primer amplification. Assay used: immunoSEQ multiplex PCR; TCRdb lists only in-frame clones, some missing. V and J calls and clone size are as listed in that table; D and trimming were resolved from the DNA. The sample lists over 200,000 clones, less than 90% occurring once. This clonotype originated in an older woman with active or convalescent COVID-19. Sequenced material: peripheral blood. The chain carries TRBV30 and TRBJ1-2; D remains ambiguous. CDR3 sequence (DNA): TGTGCCTGGAGTGTGGGCCAGTACTATGGCTACACCTTC. Its protein product is CAWSVGQYYGYTF.